This T cell receptor (beta chain) was captured by sequencing in a study of T cells in Graves' hyperthyroidism and ophthalmopathy. TCR beta CDR3 regions were amplified from RNA. With the HTBI primer set, the TCR CDR3 went through a first round of RT-PCR. TCRdb re-called the multiplex PCR reads through MiXCR, storing one row per CDR3 protein. The sample includes fewer than 650,000 distinct CDR3 sequences, approximately 14% seen only once; the top ten take approximately 4.2%. This clonotype was picked up many times. The antigen remains unidentified. General study points: A median 6.5 months before onset, the model predicted ophthalmopathy.

The origin of this receptor is a woman aged 40 to 50 with Graves' ophthalmopathy. The sample was blood.

This chain's CDR3 is CASSFVGDRGYEQYF. DNA of the CDR3: TGTGCCAGCAGTTTCGTCGGGGACAGGGGCTACGAGCAGTACTTC. The V gene is TRBV12-3 or TRBV12-4, the J gene TRBJ2-7, with 10 bases identical to TRBD1. There are 15 residues in the CDR3. The J segment lost 3 bases and the V segment lost 3 bases, leaving 5 bases of the junction unmatched.